The 14 T cell receptor beta chains in this list originate from one sample, sequenced in a study of CD8 T cells in ankylosing spondylitis. TCRdb called the 5' RACE reads again in MiXCR, with one record for every CDR3 protein. Of 700,000 or so distinct CDR3 sequences detected, over 15% appear once; the ten largest clones hold around 19%. Study observations and caveats: Blood from ankylosing spondylitis patients appeared to carry a characteristic roughly 8-variant TCR beta motif.

No antigen is known for these receptors. The sequencing sample was made of blood, either unsorted or a sorted T cell fraction (not recorded which). These receptors originate from a male donor with ankylosing spondylitis.

This clonotype came up many times. V usage is TRBV5-1 and J usage is TRBJ2-3; 7 bases align to TRBD1. V lost 4 bases and J lost 0; bases outside the gene matches: 5. This CDR3 is 15 amino acids long. Germline V gene data show CDR1 as SGHRS and CDR2 as YFSETQ. The CDR3 sequence is CASSRTGSSTDTQYF. The CDR3 bases are TGCGCCAGCAGCCGGACAGGCTCTAGCACAGATACGCAGTATTTT. Full variable domain (rest looked up from reference TRBV5-1 and TRBJ2-3): KAGVTQTPRYLIKTRGQQVTLSCSPISGHRSVSWYQQTPGQGLQFLFEYFSETQRNKGNFPGRFSGRQFSNSRSEMNVSTLELGDSALYLCASSRTGSSTDTQYFGPGTRLTVL.

The rearrangement joins TRBV6-5 to TRBJ1-1; TRBD1 matches 9 bases. Trimming cost V 4 bases and J 4 bases; bases outside gene matches: 7. The CDR3 has 15 amino acids. The germline CDR1 and CDR2 sequences are MNHEY and SVGAGI. The CDR3 region is CASSSGTGSGTEAFF. In nucleotides, the CDR3 is TGTGCCAGCAGTTCTGGGACAGGGAGTGGCACTGAAGCTTTCTTT.

This clonotype was detected a few times. This chain connects TRBV20-1 to TRBJ2-7, with D perhaps being TRBD1 or TRBD2 (7 bases each). The CDR3 totals 15 residues. V gave up 3 bases and J gave up 3 bases, with 18 bases separating them. Germline V gives CDR1 DFQATT, CDR2 SNEGSKA (reference sequence). CDR3: CSARDNRGGFYEQYF. Written as DNA, the CDR3 is TGCAGTGCTAGGGATAACAGGGGAGGGTTCTACGAGCAGTACTTC.

This chain uses TRBV7-8 with TRBJ1-6; the D gene is possibly TRBD1 (5 bases). V lost 8 bases to trimming and J lost 9 bases, with 14 bases between them. The CDR3 length is 13 residues. Germline loops: CDR1 SGHVS, CDR2 FQNEAQ. CDR3 nucleotide sequence: TGTGCCAGCGACGCCCGTGGGGGTTCACCCCTCCACTTT. It specifies CASDARGGSPLHF.

This clonotype has only a few counts. This chain links TRBV20-1 with TRBJ2-3; no clear D gene. The V end lost 2 bases, the J end lost 2 bases, and 14 bases lay between the germline ends. Per germline, CDR1 DFQATT and CDR2 SNEGSKA (reference sequence). The CDR3 has 15 amino acids. The CDR3 nucleotides read TGCAGTGCTAGACCCCGGAAGGAGAACACAGATACGCAGTATTTT. Residues: CSARPRKENTDTQYF.

This clonotype occurred a few times. CDR3 DNA sequence: TGCAGTGCTGCACCCGGGCCATACAATGAGCAGTTCTTC. Protein: CSAAPGPYNEQFF. V is TRBV20-1 and J is TRBJ2-1, with D unclear. Trimming took off 5 bases at V and 4 bases at J, with 12 bases between the two ends. CDR3 length: 13 residues. Germline lookup yields CDR1 DFQATT and CDR2 SNEGSKA (reference sequence).

This clonotype was seen repeatedly, ten times or more. The chain couples TRBV5-1 to TRBJ2-1, with D perhaps TRBD2 (6 bases). The CDR3 consists of 15 residues. Germline CDR1 is SGHRS and CDR2 is YFSETQ. V was clipped by 4 bases and J by 0 bases, with 11 bases between them. The CDR3 spells CASSGGTSSYNEQFF. CDR3 in DNA: TGCGCCAGCAGCGGCGGGACTTCCTCCTACAATGAGCAGTTCTTC.

This chain links TRBV12-3 or TRBV12-4 with TRBJ1-2; D not certain. The V and J ends lost 4 bases and 1 base respectively, with 16 bases between them. This CDR3 region has 16 residues. The CDR3 nucleotides are TGTGCCAGCAGTTCCCCGGATAGACCGTTTAACTATGGCTACACCTTC. Amino acids: CASSSPDRPFNYGYTF.

This clonotype was detected a few times. The gene calls are TRBV4-1 and TRBJ1-1; D might be TRBD1 (5 bases). The germline CDR1 and CDR2 sequences are MGHRA and YSYEKL. This CDR3 region has 16 residues. Trimming left V 1 base short and J 4 bases short, with 16 bases between. The CDR3 coding sequence is TGCGCCAGCAGCCAAGTCCACTCCAGGGACTTCACTGAAGCTTTCTTT. The encoded protein is CASSQVHSRDFTEAFF.

This chain connects TRBV12-3 or TRBV12-4 to TRBJ2-7, with 11 nucleotides matching TRBD2. There are 18 residues in the CDR3. V was pared by 6 bases and J by 0 bases, with 13 bases of the junction left unmatched. The CDR3 is CASSRRPGLAANSYEQYF. The CDR3 DNA follows: TGTGCCAGCAGCCGTAGACCGGGACTAGCGGCAAACTCCTACGAGCAGTACTTC.

The chain uses TRBV28 and TRBJ1-2; maybe TRBD1 (5 bases). Trimming shortened V by 5 bases and J by 2 bases, and 15 bases separated the two germline ends. CDR3 length: 15 amino acids. Germline CDR1 is MDHEN and CDR2 is SYDVKM. The DNA for the CDR3 is TGTGCCAGCAGTCCGGCCGGACACCAGAACTATGGCTACACCTTC. This codes for CASSPAGHQNYGYTF.

This clonotype has a handful of counts. The chain recombines TRBV6-1 with TRBJ2-3; 10 bases align to TRBD1. This CDR3 spans 14 amino acids. Looked up from germline, CDR1 is MNHNS and CDR2 is SASEGT. V was pared by 8 bases and J by 4 bases, with 6 bases of the junction left unmatched. The CDR3 nucleotides read TGTGCCAGCTCGGGACAGGGGTGGGCAGATACGCAGTATTTT. This codes for CASSGQGWADTQYF.

CDR3 loop: CSASLTGVNHEQYF. The CDR3 DNA reads as TGCAGTGCGAGCTTGACAGGGGTTAACCACGAGCAGTACTTC. The rearrangement joins TRBV20-1 to TRBJ2-7, with 8 bases that match TRBD1. Germline CDR1 reads DFQATT; CDR2 reads SNEGSKA (reference sequence). The V gene end was trimmed by 6 bases and the J gene end by 5 bases; junction bases not matched to a gene: 12. There are 14 residues in the CDR3.

V and J are TRBV6-1 and TRBJ2-7; D tentatively reads TRBD1 or TRBD2 (5 bases each). Trimming took off 4 bases at V and 6 bases at J, with 19 bases between the two ends. This CDR3 is built from 15 residues. Germline V gives CDR1 MNHNS, CDR2 SASEGT. The CDR3 loop reads CASSAGTDAYGEQYF. The CDR3 nucleotides are TGTGCCAGCAGTGCCGGGACCGACGCCTATGGCGAGCAGTACTTC.